This is a list of T cell receptor beta chains from one sample in a study of graft-versus-host responses after intestinal transplantation. Produced via immunoSEQ multiplex PCR; TCRdb's table is partial and in-frame only. The table records 50,000 to 75,000 clones, over 90% of them present only once. These receptors' antigens are unknown. Source: unstimulated CD8+ T cells sorted from spleen or lymph node cells, taken before transplant. These receptor sequences come from a human donor who was the organ donor for an intestinal transplant. CDR3s include the opening cysteine and the closing phenylalanine or tryptophan. D genes are given only for firm matches. Rows may omit the clone size; those that give it use once, few, many or a size class.

v_call: TRBV27; d_call: NA; clone_size: NA; j_call: TRBJ2-7; cdr3_aa: CASSFGGVTANEQYF; cdr3_nt: TGTGCCAGCAGTTTTGGTGGAGTAACGGCGAACGAGCAGTACTTC
v_call: TRBV11-2; d_call: NA; clone_size: NA; j_call: TRBJ2-6; cdr3_aa: CASSPGGVSGANVLTF; cdr3_nt: TGTGCCAGCAGCCCCGGAGGAGTGTCTGGGGCCAACGTCCTGACTTTC
v_call: TRBV4-1; d_call: NA; clone_size: NA; j_call: TRBJ2-7; cdr3_aa: CASSQEGRGEQYF; cdr3_nt: TGCGCCAGCAGCCAAGAGGGTAGGGGGGAGCAGTACTTC
v_call: TRBV7-2; d_call: NA; clone_size: NA; j_call: TRBJ1-5; cdr3_aa: CASSLGGVPNQPQHF; cdr3_nt: TGTGCCAGCAGCTTAGGCGGCGTCCCCAATCAGCCCCAGCATTTT
v_call: TRBV13; d_call: NA; clone_size: NA; j_call: TRBJ2-7; cdr3_aa: CASSQGGGQLYEQYF; cdr3_nt: TGTGCCAGCAGCCAAGGAGGAGGCCAATTGTACGAGCAGTACTTC
v_call: TRBV4-3; d_call: TRBD1; clone_size: NA; j_call: TRBJ1-4; cdr3_aa: CASSQALDRHEKLFF; cdr3_nt: TGCGCCAGCAGCCAAGCCCTGGACAGGCACGAAAAACTGTTTTTT
v_call: TRBV28; d_call: NA; clone_size: NA; j_call: TRBJ2-3; cdr3_aa: CASSGGRDTDTQYF; cdr3_nt: TGTGCCAGCTCGGGGGGCAGGGACACAGATACGCAGTATTTT
v_call: TRBV28; d_call: NA; clone_size: once; j_call: TRBJ2-2; cdr3_aa: CASGLGGGELFF; cdr3_nt: TGTGCCAGCGGGCTCGGGGGTGGGGAGCTGTTTTTT
v_call: TRBV4-2; d_call: TRBD1; clone_size: few; j_call: TRBJ2-2; cdr3_aa: CASSPGTGDTGELFF; cdr3_nt: TGTGCCAGCAGTCCCGGGACAGGAGACACCGGGGAGCTGTTTTTT
v_call: TRBV6-5; d_call: TRBD2; clone_size: NA; j_call: TRBJ2-3; cdr3_aa: CATNGGRATDTQYF; cdr3_nt: TGTGCGACCAATGGCGGGAGGGCCACAGATACGCAGTATTTT
v_call: TRBV19; d_call: NA; clone_size: NA; j_call: TRBJ1-1; cdr3_aa: CASSMTVMNTEAFF; cdr3_nt: TGTGCCAGTAGTATGACAGTCATGAACACTGAAGCTTTCTTT
v_call: TRBV11-2; d_call: NA; clone_size: NA; j_call: TRBJ2-3; cdr3_aa: CASSLGVVLADTQYF; cdr3_nt: TGTGCCAGCAGCTTAGGTGTCGTTTTAGCAGATACGCAGTATTTT
v_call: TRBV9; d_call: TRBD1; clone_size: NA; j_call: TRBJ1-2; cdr3_aa: CASHSRDRGRDGYTF; cdr3_nt: TGTGCCAGCCATTCCAGGGACAGGGGGCGCGATGGCTACACCTTC
v_call: TRBV7-9; d_call: TRBD1; clone_size: NA; j_call: TRBJ2-1; cdr3_aa: CASSSGTGYNEQFF; cdr3_nt: TGTGCCAGCAGCTCTGGGACAGGGTACAATGAGCAGTTCTTC
v_call: TRBV11-2; d_call: TRBD2; clone_size: NA; j_call: TRBJ2-3; cdr3_aa: CASSLITSGRSTDTQYF; cdr3_nt: TGTGCCAGCAGCTTAATAACTAGCGGGAGAAGCACAGATACGCAGTATTTT
v_call: TRBV29-1; d_call: NA; clone_size: NA; j_call: TRBJ2-7; cdr3_aa: CSVEDRTLSYEQYF; cdr3_nt: TGCAGCGTTGAAGACCGGACTCTCTCCTACGAGCAGTACTTC
v_call: TRBV21-1; d_call: NA; clone_size: NA; j_call: TRBJ2-3; cdr3_aa: CASGQRGKADTQYF; cdr3_nt: TGTGCCAGCGGACAGAGGGGGAAGGCAGATACGCAGTATTTT
v_call: TRBV11-1; d_call: TRBD2; clone_size: NA; j_call: TRBJ2-3; cdr3_aa: CASSFESGGPDTQYF; cdr3_nt: TGTGCCAGCAGCTTCGAAAGCGGGGGGCCAGATACGCAGTATTTT
v_call: TRBV28; d_call: NA; clone_size: NA; j_call: TRBJ1-5; cdr3_aa: CASSYRVGDNQPQHF; cdr3_nt: TGTGCCAGCAGCTACAGGGTAGGGGACAATCAGCCCCAGCATTTT
v_call: TRBV30; d_call: NA; clone_size: NA; j_call: TRBJ2-1; cdr3_aa: CACNWVLAYNEQFF; cdr3_nt: TGTGCCTGTAATTGGGTACTAGCCTACAATGAGCAGTTCTTC
v_call: TRBV7-9; d_call: NA; clone_size: NA; j_call: TRBJ2-7; cdr3_aa: CASSLDSAYEQYF; cdr3_nt: TGTGCCAGCAGCTTAGATTCGGCCTACGAGCAGTACTTC
v_call: TRBV18; d_call: TRBD1; clone_size: NA; j_call: TRBJ2-7; cdr3_aa: CASSPSGQWYYEQYF; cdr3_nt: TGTGCCAGCTCACCATCGGGACAGTGGTACTACGAGCAGTACTTC